This passage covers 22 T cell receptor beta chains from one sample sequenced in a study of kidney transplant recipient with SARS-CoV-2 infection. TCRdb reprocessed the reads with MiXCR, giving one entry per CDR3 protein. The sample lists fewer than 250,000 distinct CDR3 sequences; 25% to 30% were seen once. The source was a blood sample, collected at baseline and on day 111 from a kidney transplant recipient. The source is a male patient in his thirties who had COVID-19 and was a kidney transplant recipient. The graft donor may be the source of some T cells.

Many counts were recorded for this clonotype. This chain connects TRBV2 to TRBJ1-2; 7 nucleotides match TRBD1. The V and J ends lost 5 bases and 4 bases, in that order; junction bases with no gene match: 10. The CDR3 is 15 residues long. The germline V gene encodes CDR1 SNHLY and CDR2 FYNNEI. The CDR3 spells CASSHAPGQLYGYTF. The CDR3 nucleotides are TGTGCCAGCAGTCACGCTCCGGGACAGCTCTATGGCTACACCTTC.

This clonotype was found many times. The V call is TRBV18, the J call TRBJ1-5; TRBD1 might be the D (6 bases). V was trimmed by 2 bases and J by 4 bases, leaving 9 bases between them. CDR1 is KGHSH, CDR2 LQKENI, per germline. The length of the CDR3 is 14 residues. CDR3 residues: CASSPKGGNQPQHF. The DNA for the CDR3 is TGTGCCAGCTCACCAAAGGGGGGTAATCAGCCCCAGCATTTT.

The gene calls are TRBV6-4 and TRBJ2-2; the D gene is possibly TRBD2 (6 bases). The CDR3 is 14 residues long. Trimming shortened V by 6 bases and J by 1 base, and 9 bases separated the two germline ends. Germline V lookup: CDR1 MRHNA, CDR2 SNTAGT. In DNA form, the CDR3 reads TGTGCCAGCAGACTAGCAGAGAACACCGGGGAGCTGTTTTTT. This translates into CASRLAENTGELFF.

On this clonotype itself: A much larger clone differs from this one at a single base, so this may be a read error. The V and J genes are TRBV19 and TRBJ1-5; 8 bases are a match to TRBD1. Trimming removed 7 bases from V and 7 bases from J; junction bases left unmatched: 9. This CDR3 is built from 14 residues. The germline gives CDR1 LNHDA, CDR2 SQIVND (reference sequence). Written as DNA, the CDR3 is TGTGCCAGTAAGAGTGGACAGGGTAGCCAGCCCCAGCATTTT. Its protein product is CASKSGQGSQPQHF.

Concerning this clonotype: The junction departs from the called germline gene at one end, perhaps through a read error. The chain recombines TRBV29-1 with TRBJ2-4, with D unresolved. The CDR3 consists of 17 residues. From germline, CDR1 is SQVTM and CDR2 ANQGSEA. In DNA form, the CDR3 reads TGCAGCGTTGTTCATAGCAGGCCCGACCTGGCCAAAAACATTCAGTGCTTC. Its translation: CSVVHSRPDLAKNIQCF.

Many counts were recorded for this clonotype. The chain combines TRBV5-6 with TRBJ1-2; D remains ambiguous. In germline, CDR1 is SGHDT, CDR2 YYEEEE. V dropped 7 bases and J dropped 4 bases, with 23 bases sitting between them. The CDR3 totals 16 residues. CDR3 nucleotides: TGTGCCAGCTTTTTTGTCAATAGTCGAAAGACCTATGGCTACACCTTC. It codes for CASFFVNSRKTYGYTF. Full variable domain (outside the CDR3, taken from reference TRBV5-6 and TRBJ1-2): DAGVTQSPTHLIKTRGQQVTLRCSPKSGHDTVSWYQQALGQGPQFIFQYYEEEERQRGNFPDRFSGHQFPNYSSELNVNALLLGDSALYLCASFFVNSRKTYGYTFGSGTRLTVV.

Details on this clonotype: This may arise from a read error, as a much more abundant clone is one base away. The chain is built from TRBV19 and TRBJ1-2; no reliable D call. This CDR3 has 14 residues. Germline V lookup: CDR1 LNHDA, CDR2 SQIVND (reference sequence). V shed 6 bases and J shed 6 bases, with 17 bases lying between them. The CDR3 DNA reads TGTGCCAGTAGCCTCCAAAAAGACTGGAATGGCTACACCTTC. This codes for CASSLQKDWNGYTF.

The chain joins TRBV20-1 to TRBJ2-3; TRBD2 aligns across 12 bases. The germline V gene encodes CDR1 DFQATT and CDR2 SNEGSKA (reference sequence). J gave up 2 bases and V 4 bases, and 10 bases lay outside the gene matches. The CDR3 extends over 17 amino acids. The CDR3 DNA sequence: TGCAGTGCTATTGGGGATGGACTAGCGGGGCCCACAGATACGCAGTATTTT. Translating gives CSAIGDGLAGPTDTQYF.

The table lists this clonotype with many counts. This chain joins TRBV3-1 and TRBJ2-2; D possibly corresponds to TRBD2 (6 bases). CDR3 length: 16 residues. Per the germline V gene, CDR1 is LGHDT and CDR2 is YNNKEL (reference sequence). Trimming stripped 0 bases from V and 5 bases from J, with 13 bases between. The CDR3 sequence is CASSQDRVTSTGELFF. In DNA, the CDR3 is TGTGCCAGCAGCCAAGATAGGGTGACTAGTACCGGGGAGCTGTTTTTT.

This clonotype was seen at least ten times. V usage is TRBV11-2 and J usage is TRBJ1-2; D is ambiguous. CDR3 length: 17 amino acids. CDR1 and CDR2 from the germline V gene are SGHAT and FQNNGV. The V end lost 5 bases, the J end lost 4 bases, and 23 bases lay between the germline ends. For the CDR3, the DNA is TGTGCCAGCAGCAACGGTAAAACAAGCAGAAAGACCTATGGCTACACCTTC. Its translation is CASSNGKTSRKTYGYTF.

This clonotype was counted a few times. The rearrangement joins TRBV7-9 to TRBJ1-2; no reliable D call. CDR1 is SEHNR and CDR2 is FQNEAQ in the germline V gene (reference sequence). CDR3 length: 17 residues. Trimming shortened V by 4 bases and J by 4 bases, and 22 bases separated the two germline ends. The CDR3 sequence is CASSCSGYHGKTYGYTF. The CDR3, as DNA: TGTGCCAGCAGCTGCAGTGGATACCATGGAAAGACCTATGGCTACACCTTC.

This clonotype has only a few counts. Possible read error: a much larger clone is one base away. This chain connects TRBV6-5 to TRBJ1-5; 10 bases agree with TRBD1. The junction had 6 bases not matched to a gene; V was cut back by 8 bases and J by 5 bases. The CDR3 consists of 14 residues. The germline V gene has CDR1 MNHEY and CDR2 SVGAGI. The chain's CDR3 is CASGGQGDYQPQHF. CDR3 DNA sequence: TGTGCCAGCGGTGGACAGGGGGATTATCAGCCCCAGCATTTT.

To note about this clonotype: This may come from a read error, since a much larger clone is one base off. The chain employs TRBV6-8 and TRBJ1-4, with D tentatively TRBD1 (5 bases). The CDR3 length is 14 residues. Germline V gene lookup returns CDR1 MNHGY and CDR2 SAAAGT. The CDR3 here is CANSPSGAGLKLFF. The CDR3 DNA reads TGTGCCAACAGTCCCTCCGGGGCCGGTCTTAAACTGTTTTTT.

In the case of this clonotype: Since a much larger clone is just one base distant, this may be a read error. The chain links TRBV28 to TRBJ1-1; maybe TRBD1 (5 bases). The germline V gene encodes CDR1 MDHEN and CDR2 SYDVKM. This CDR3 region has 15 residues. The CDR3 protein is CTSSSGGLGYTEAFF. The CDR3 bases are TGTACCAGCAGTTCCGGGGGGTTAGGATACACTGAAGCTTTCTTT.

On this clonotype: A much larger clonotype is one base distant, so this may be a read error. The chain carries TRBV2 and TRBJ2-7; TRBD2 might be the D (6 bases). The V gene's germline CDR1 is SNHLY and CDR2 FYNNEI. The CDR3 loop spans 14 amino acids. Trimming pared 8 bases from V and 5 bases from J, leaving 19 bases between. In nucleotides, the CDR3 is TGTGCCAGCGGCGGGATCCGGGGAGTCAACGAGCAGTACTTC. This gives the protein CASGGIRGVNEQYF.

This clonotype has a count of ten or more. CDR3 bases: TGCGCCAGCAGCCCCGGACAGGGGAACGCAAAGTATGGCTACACCTTC. Translated: CASSPGQGNAKYGYTF. The chain is built from TRBV5-1 and TRBJ1-2; 9 positions agree with TRBD1. Unmatched junction bases numbered 12, after V lost 4 bases and J lost 5 bases. Germline V gene data show CDR1 as SGHRS and CDR2 as YFSETQ. The CDR3 totals 16 residues.

This clonotype was seen repeatedly, ten times or more. J is TRBJ2-1 and V is TRBV24-1; TRBD1 is a possible D gene (6 bases). V lost 4 bases and J lost 3, with 9 bases in between. CDR1 is KGHDR and CDR2 is SFDVKD in the germline V gene. CDR3 length: 14 amino acids. The CDR3 DNA reads TGTGCCACCAGTGAACGGGACAACTACAATGAGCAGTTCTTC. Encoded protein: CATSERDNYNEQFF.

At least ten counts were recorded for this clonotype. The CDR3 loop is CASSALTGNSGYTF. CDR3 nucleotide sequence: TGCGCCAGCAGCGCGCTGACAGGGAATAGTGGCTACACCTTC. The V and J genes are TRBV5-1 and TRBJ1-2; 7 positions agree with TRBD1. From germline, CDR1 is SGHRS and CDR2 YFSETQ. CDR3 length: 14 amino acids. The V segment lost 4 bases and the J segment 7 bases; nucleotides outside the gene matches: 10.

Note on this clonotype: Since a much larger clone is just one base distant, this may be a read error. The V gene is TRBV5-4, the J gene TRBJ2-4; D call uncertain. The J call is doubtful: the DNA matches TRBJ1-2 better. The germline V gene has CDR1 SGHNT and CDR2 YYREEE (reference sequence). The CDR3 has 16 residues. The CDR3 is CASGRYVPGKTCGYTF. The DNA of the CDR3 is TGTGCCAGCGGCAGGTACGTACCAGGAAAGACCTGTGGCTACACCTTC.

There are many counts of this clonotype. This chain uses TRBV6-5 with TRBJ1-5; a weak D match, TRBD1 (6 bases). The CDR3 extends over 14 amino acids. Deletions cut 9 bases from V and 3 bases from J, with 15 bases between. Per the germline V gene, CDR1 is MNHEY and CDR2 is SVGAGI. The CDR3 nucleotides read TGTGCCAGTAGTACTCCAGGGGTCAATCAGCCCCAGCATTTT. Its translation is CASSTPGVNQPQHF.

Only one count was recorded for this clonotype. Just one base apart from a much larger clone, this may be a read error. V usage is TRBV12-3 or TRBV12-4 and J usage is TRBJ2-2; no definite D call. This CDR3 is 15 amino acids long. The V end was cut by 5 bases, the J end by 1 base, with 11 bases between. The CDR3 DNA is TGTGCCAGCAGTCCTAGGTTGGTGAACACCGGGGAGCTGTTTTTT. The encoded protein is CASSPRLVNTGELFF.

CDR3 loop: CASSIRWRDLEDTDTQYF. Here the CDR3 DNA reads TGTGCCAGCAGCATCCGCTGGCGGGACCTTGAGGACACAGATACGCAGTATTTT. This chain links TRBV3-1 with TRBJ2-3, with D possibly being TRBD2 (6 bases). This CDR3 has 18 amino acids. The germline V and J ends were trimmed by 5 bases and 2 bases, with 23 bases remaining between them. Germline V CDR1 and CDR2: LGHDT, YNNKEL (reference sequence).